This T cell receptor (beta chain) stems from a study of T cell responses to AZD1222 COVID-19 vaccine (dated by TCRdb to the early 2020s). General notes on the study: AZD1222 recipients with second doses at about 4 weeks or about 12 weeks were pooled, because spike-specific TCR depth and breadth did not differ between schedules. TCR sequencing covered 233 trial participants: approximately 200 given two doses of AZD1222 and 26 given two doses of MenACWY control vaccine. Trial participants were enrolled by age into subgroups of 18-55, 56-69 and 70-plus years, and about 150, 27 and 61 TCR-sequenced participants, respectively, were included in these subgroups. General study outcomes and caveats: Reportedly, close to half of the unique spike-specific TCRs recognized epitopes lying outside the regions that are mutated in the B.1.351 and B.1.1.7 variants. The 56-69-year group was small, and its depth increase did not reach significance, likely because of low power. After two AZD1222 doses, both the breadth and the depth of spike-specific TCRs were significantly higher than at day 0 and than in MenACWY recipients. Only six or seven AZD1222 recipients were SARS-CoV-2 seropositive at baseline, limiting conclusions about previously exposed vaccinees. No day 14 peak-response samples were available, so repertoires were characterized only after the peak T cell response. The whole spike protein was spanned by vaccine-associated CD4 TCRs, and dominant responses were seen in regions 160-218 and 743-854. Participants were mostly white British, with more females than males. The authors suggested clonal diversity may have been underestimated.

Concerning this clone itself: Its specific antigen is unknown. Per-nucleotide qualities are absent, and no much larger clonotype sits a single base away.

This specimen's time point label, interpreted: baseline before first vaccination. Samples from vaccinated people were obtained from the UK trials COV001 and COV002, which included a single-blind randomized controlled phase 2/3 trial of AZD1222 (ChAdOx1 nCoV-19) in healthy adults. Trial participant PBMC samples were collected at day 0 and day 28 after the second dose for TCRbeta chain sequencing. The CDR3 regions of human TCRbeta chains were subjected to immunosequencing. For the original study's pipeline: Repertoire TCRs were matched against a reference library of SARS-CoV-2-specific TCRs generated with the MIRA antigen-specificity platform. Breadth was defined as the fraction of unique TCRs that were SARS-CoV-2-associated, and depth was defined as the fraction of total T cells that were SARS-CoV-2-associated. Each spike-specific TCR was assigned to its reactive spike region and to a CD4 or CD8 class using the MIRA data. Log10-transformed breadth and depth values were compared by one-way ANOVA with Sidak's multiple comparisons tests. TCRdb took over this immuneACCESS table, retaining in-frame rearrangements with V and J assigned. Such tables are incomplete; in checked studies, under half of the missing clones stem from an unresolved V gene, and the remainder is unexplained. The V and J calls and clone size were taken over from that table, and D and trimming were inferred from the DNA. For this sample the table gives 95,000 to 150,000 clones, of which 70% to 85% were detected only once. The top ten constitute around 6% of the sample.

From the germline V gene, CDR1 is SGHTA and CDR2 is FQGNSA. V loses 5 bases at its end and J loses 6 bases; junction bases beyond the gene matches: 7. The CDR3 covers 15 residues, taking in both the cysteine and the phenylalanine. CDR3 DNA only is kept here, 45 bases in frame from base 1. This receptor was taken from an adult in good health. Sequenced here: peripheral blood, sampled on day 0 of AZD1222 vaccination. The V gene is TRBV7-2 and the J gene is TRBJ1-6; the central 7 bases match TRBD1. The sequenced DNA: TGTGCCAGCAGCCGCCAGGGGGGAACTAATTCACCCCTCCACTTT. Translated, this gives CASSRQGGTNSPLHF.